A selection of T cell receptor beta chains follows, all from one sample in a study of tumor T cells in aggressive B-cell lymphoma. Method: immunoSEQ multiplex PCR; TCRdb's copy keeps in-frame clones and lacks some. The sample lists approximately 12,000 clones, about 91% seen once, with about 2.2% in the top ten. Material for sequencing was tumor tissue. These receptors were obtained from an adult with diffuse large B cell lymphoma. The CDR3 runs from the conserved cysteine through the conserved F or W. Fields, in order: J gene, clone size, V gene, D gene, CDR3 DNA, CDR3 protein. A D gene is named only where the DNA matches it firmly. Size is stated for part of the rows, as once, few or many counts, or as a class when the clone is expanded.

J: TRBJ1-4; size: NA; V: TRBV5-1; D: NA; DNA: TGCGCCAGCAGCTTGGCAGGACAGTCTAATGAAAAACTGTTTTTT; CDR3: CASSLAGQSNEKLFF
J: TRBJ1-3; size: NA; V: TRBV5-1; D: NA; DNA: TGCGCCAGCAGCTTGGACGGAGCCTCTGGAAACACCATATATTTT; CDR3: CASSLDGASGNTIYF
J: TRBJ2-2; size: NA; V: TRBV7-2; D: TRBD2; DNA: TGTGCCAGCAGCTTAGGGGGTAGCGGGAGGTATGACGGGGAGCTGTTTTTT; CDR3: CASSLGGSGRYDGELFF
J: TRBJ2-3; size: NA; V: TRBV28; D: NA; DNA: TGTGCCAGCACCTCGGGGGGCTCCACAGATACGCAGTATTTT; CDR3: CASTSGGSTDTQYF
J: TRBJ2-5; size: NA; V: TRBV19; D: NA; DNA: TGTGCCAGCAGGGCGGGATTTATGAAGACCCAGTACTTC; CDR3: CASRAGFMKTQYF
J: TRBJ1-4; size: NA; V: TRBV7-2; D: NA; DNA: TGTGCCAGCAGCTTAAGTCAGGGATTTGAAAAACTGTTTTTT; CDR3: CASSLSQGFEKLFF
J: TRBJ1-2; size: NA; V: TRBV5-6; D: NA; DNA: TGTGCCAGCAGTACGTCAGGGGCTTCTCGTGGCTACACCTTC; CDR3: CASSTSGASRGYTF
J: TRBJ2-1; size: NA; V: TRBV28; D: TRBD2; DNA: TGTGCCAGCAGTGACCCTAGAGCGGGATATTACAATGAGCAGTTCTTC; CDR3: CASSDPRAGYYNEQFF
J: TRBJ2-5; size: NA; V: TRBV7-2; D: TRBD2; DNA: TGTGCCAGCAGCTTACAAGCCAACCTGGGCGGGGGCCAAGAGACCCAGTACTTC; CDR3: CASSLQANLGGGQETQYF
J: TRBJ2-7; size: NA; V: TRBV7-6; D: TRBD1; DNA: TGTGCCAGCAGCGTTGGACAGGGGGCCCTCTACGAGCAGTACTTC; CDR3: CASSVGQGALYEQYF
J: TRBJ2-7; size: NA; V: TRBV14; D: TRBD2; DNA: TGTGCCAGCAGCCAATCGACTAGCGGAACCTACGAGCAGTACTTC; CDR3: CASSQSTSGTYEQYF
J: TRBJ1-6; size: NA; V: TRBV7-2; D: TRBD1; DNA: TGTGCCAGCAGCCCCCGACAGGGTGGTTCACCCCTCCACTTT; CDR3: CASSPRQGGSPLHF
J: TRBJ1-2; size: NA; V: TRBV6-5; D: TRBD1; DNA: TGTGCCAGCAGTTACTCCCCGCGGACAGGTAGATATGGCTACACCTTC; CDR3: CASSYSPRTGRYGYTF
J: TRBJ2-7; size: few; V: TRBV5-8; D: TRBD2; DNA: TGTGCCAGCAGCATCGGGACTAGCGGGAGCTACGAGCAGTACTTC; CDR3: CASSIGTSGSYEQYF
J: TRBJ2-7; size: NA; V: TRBV15; D: NA; DNA: TGTGCCACCAGCAGAGAAACAGGATGGACCTACGAGCAGTACTTC; CDR3: CATSRETGWTYEQYF
J: TRBJ2-7; size: NA; V: TRBV28; D: NA; DNA: TGTGCCAGCAGAACACAGGGTTTAGGCTACGAGCAGTACTTC; CDR3: CASRTQGLGYEQYF
J: TRBJ2-1; size: NA; V: TRBV29-1; D: NA; DNA: TGCAGCGTTGAAGACTTCAGCTCCTACAATGAGCAGTTCTTC; CDR3: CSVEDFSSYNEQFF
J: TRBJ1-2; size: NA; V: TRBV6-5; D: NA; DNA: TGTGCCAGCAGTTACTCAATGACCGGGACAAGCTATGGCTACACCTTC; CDR3: CASSYSMTGTSYGYTF
J: TRBJ1-2; size: few; V: TRBV28; D: NA; DNA: TGTGCCAGCAGAGCCATGAGGGATTTGGGAGCTGGCTACACCTTC; CDR3: CASRAMRDLGAGYTF
J: TRBJ2-5; size: NA; V: TRBV6-1; D: TRBD2; DNA: TGTGCCAGCGGCGGGAGGGCCTTGGAGACCCAGTACTTC; CDR3: CASGGRALETQYF
J: TRBJ1-2; size: NA; V: TRBV6-5; D: NA; DNA: TGTGCCAGCAGACGCTCAGGGAACGGCTACACCTTC; CDR3: CASRRSGNGYTF
J: TRBJ2-7; size: once; V: TRBV7-6; D: TRBD1; DNA: TGTGCCAGCAGCCCGGTCCCCCAGACAGGGGTTGAATCCTACGAGCAGTACTTC; CDR3: CASSPVPQTGVESYEQYF
J: TRBJ2-5; size: NA; V: TRBV5-1; D: NA; DNA: TGCGCCAGCAGCTTACAACCCTGGGCCCAAGAGACCCAGTACTTC; CDR3: CASSLQPWAQETQYF
J: TRBJ1-2; size: NA; V: TRBV11-2; D: TRBD1; DNA: TGTGCCAGCAGCTTAGCCCCCCGGGACAGGGAGGATCGGGGCTACACCTTC; CDR3: CASSLAPRDREDRGYTF
J: TRBJ2-1; size: NA; V: TRBV28; D: NA; DNA: TGTGCCAGCAGTTTGCCTAGCCGGAACAATGAGCAGTTCTTC; CDR3: CASSLPSRNNEQFF
J: TRBJ1-4; size: NA; V: TRBV4-2; D: NA; DNA: TGTGCCAGCACACACCAGATATTTAATGAAAAACTGTTTTTT; CDR3: CASTHQIFNEKLFF
J: TRBJ2-5; size: once; V: TRBV30; D: TRBD2; DNA: TGTGCCTGGAGCGAATTAAGACTAGCGGGGTTAAAGACCCAGTACTTC; CDR3: CAWSELRLAGLKTQYF